The 20 T cell receptor beta chains below all came from one sample that was sequenced in a study of T cell responses to AZD1222 COVID-19 vaccine. Generated by immunoSEQ multiplex PCR, the TCRdb table keeps only in-frame clones and is missing some. The sample consists of about 140,000 clones, 85% to 95% of them appearing once. The sequencing here drew on peripheral blood, taken after recovery from COVID-19. These receptors all come from an adult who had recovered from COVID-19.

The chain combines TRBV4-1 with TRBJ2-1; 7 bases match TRBD2. With 4 bases clipped from V and 4 bases from J, the junction kept 19 bases outside the gene matches. The CDR3 sequence is 19 residues long. Germline lookup yields CDR1 MGHRA and CDR2 YSYEKL. CDR3 protein: CASSPLSSRLAHRYNEQFF. The DNA of the CDR3 is TGCGCCAGCAGCCCCTTATCATCCCGACTAGCTCATAGATACAATGAGCAGTTCTTC.

V usage is TRBV7-9 and J usage is TRBJ2-1, with 9 bases that match TRBD2. V was pared by 3 bases and J by 4 bases, with 16 bases of the junction left unmatched. Germline CDR1 and CDR2: SEHNR and FQNEAQ (reference sequence). The CDR3 covers 19 residues. This CDR3 is CASSLIPAGGPGSYNEQFF. In DNA form, the CDR3 reads TGTGCCAGCAGCTTGATACCCGCGGGAGGGCCGGGTTCGTACAATGAGCAGTTCTTC.

The sample holds a few counts of this clone. The chain links TRBV29-1 to TRBJ2-3; 8 bases are shared with TRBD2. The ends lost 1 base at V and 3 bases at J; junction bases unmatched: 12. The CDR3 has 17 residues. The V gene's germline CDR1 is SQVTM and CDR2 ANQGSEA. CDR3 amino acids: CSVEGGGRTTRTDTQYF. DNA for the CDR3: TGCAGCGTTGAAGGAGGCGGGAGGACCACTCGTACAGATACGCAGTATTTT.

The V gene is TRBV5-6, the J gene TRBJ1-5; D is ambiguous. In germline, CDR1 is SGHDT, CDR2 YYEEEE. V gave up 0 bases and J gave up 5 bases, with 3 bases separating them. This CDR3 has 12 amino acids. The chain's CDR3 is CASSLGDQPQHF. The CDR3, as DNA: TGTGCCAGCAGCTTGGGGGATCAGCCCCAGCATTTT.

The chain recombines TRBV11-3 with TRBJ2-1; D possibly uses TRBD1 or TRBD2 (5 bases each). The CDR3 has 15 amino acids. The V end was cut by 5 bases, the J end by 3 bases, with 14 bases between. Germline values: CDR1 SGHNT, CDR2 YENEEA. In DNA, the CDR3 is TGTGCCAGCAGCCGGGGACGGACACTCTACAATGAGCAGTTCTTC. This gives the protein CASSRGRTLYNEQFF. The full variable domain, completed using reference TRBV11-3 and TRBJ2-1, is EAGVVQSPRYKIIEKKQPVAFWCNPISGHNTLYWYLQNLGQGPELLIRYENEEAVDDSQLPKDRFSAERLKGVDSTLKIQPAELGDSAVYLCASSRGRTLYNEQFFGPGTRLTVL.

This chain links TRBV9 with TRBJ2-2, with 11 positions matching TRBD1. With 3 bases clipped from V and 7 bases from J, the junction kept 2 bases outside the gene matches. The CDR3 covers 14 residues. CDR1 SGDLS and CDR2 YYNGEE come from the germline V gene. The CDR3 bases are TGTGCCAGCAGCGGGGACAGGGGGATCGGGGAGCTGTTTTTT. Its protein is CASSGDRGIGELFF. Together with reference TRBV9 and TRBJ2-2, the CDR3 gives the full variable domain: DSGVTQTPKHLITATGQRVTLRCSPRSGDLSVYWYQQSLDQGLQFLIQYYNGEERAKGNILERFSAQQFPDLHSELNLSSLELGDSALYFCASSGDRGIGELFFGEGSRLTVL.

The V call is TRBV28, the J call TRBJ2-7; 12 nucleotides align to TRBD2. The germline V gene encodes CDR1 MDHEN and CDR2 SYDVKM. V lost 1 base to trimming and J lost 9 bases; unmatched junction nucleotides: 16. The CDR3 is 18 amino acids. The CDR3 nucleotides read TGTGCCAGCAGTTTATCTCTACCCGGGACTAGCGGGCCGAGTGGGCAGTACTTC. Protein product: CASSLSLPGTSGPSGQYF.

The chain links TRBV18 to TRBJ1-6; the match to TRBD1 covers 11 bases. V dropped 3 bases and J dropped 12; count of bases not matched to a gene: 1. Germline loops: CDR1 KGHSH, CDR2 LQKENI. The CDR3 consists of 13 residues. DNA for the CDR3: TGTGCCAGCTCACCCGGGACAGGGGGACCCCTCCACTTT. This codes for CASSPGTGGPLHF.

This clone is a singleton in its sample. The CDR3 reads CASSQLWRHEQFF. In DNA, the CDR3 is TGTGCCAGCAGCCAACTCTGGCGGCATGAGCAGTTCTTC. V usage is TRBV14 and J usage is TRBJ2-1; D gene ambiguous. There are 13 residues in the CDR3. The germline CDR1 and CDR2 sequences are SGHDN and FVKESK. Trimming cost V 2 bases and J 8 bases, with 10 bases left between them.

A word on this clone: Compared with germline, one end of the junction differs, possibly owing to a read error. The gene calls are TRBV7-7 and TRBJ2-5, with 8 bases that match TRBD2. There are 15 residues in the CDR3. Germline V lookup: CDR1 SSHAT, CDR2 FNYEAQ (reference sequence). The CDR3, as DNA: TGTGCTAGCAGCTTAGGCGGGAGGCCACAAGAGACCCAGTACTTC. This gives the protein CASSLGGRPQETQYF.

The chain couples TRBV11-2 to TRBJ1-1; D remains ambiguous. The germline CDR1 and CDR2 sequences are SGHAT and FQNNGV. Trimming removed 4 bases at V and 1 base at J, with 13 bases between. This CDR3 region has 15 residues. CDR3 coding DNA: TGTGCCAGCAGCTCCAGACGCCGCCCGAACACTGAAGCTTTCTTT. This sequence encodes CASSSRRRPNTEAFF.

V gene TRBV2 combines with J gene TRBJ1-5; 12 bases agree with TRBD1. Trimming took 4 bases from V and 7 from J; bases not matched to a gene: 5. The CDR3 spans 15 residues. Germline V gene data show CDR1 as SNHLY and CDR2 as FYNNEI. DNA of the CDR3: TGTGCCAGCAGTGGGGGACAGGGGGCCTGGCAGCCCCAGCATTTT. Translated, it gives CASSGGQGAWQPQHF.

The genes are TRBV5-1 and TRBJ2-5; D is possibly TRBD1 (6 bases). The CDR3 totals 15 residues. Trimming pared 0 bases from V and 5 bases from J, leaving 14 bases between. Germline values: CDR1 SGHRS, CDR2 YFSETQ. The CDR3 spells CASSLDVQGGETQYF. The CDR3 DNA reads TGCGCCAGCAGCTTGGATGTACAGGGTGGTGAGACCCAGTACTTC.

The table lists this clone with a count of one. The V and J genes are TRBV10-3 and TRBJ2-7, with TRBD2 matching over 7 bases. The V and J ends lost 3 bases and 0 bases, in that order; junction bases with no gene match: 5. Germline loops: CDR1 ENHRY, CDR2 SYGVKD. The CDR3 consists of 15 residues. The CDR3 DNA sequence: TGTGCCATCAGTGATCTTCTAGCGGACTCCTACGAGCAGTACTTC. It encodes CAISDLLADSYEQYF.

The chain has TRBV6-1 and TRBJ2-7, with D possibly TRBD2 on 6 matching bases. This CDR3 is 16 amino acids long. Trimming took off 4 bases at V and 1 base at J, with 17 bases between the two ends. CDR1 MNHNS and CDR2 SASEGT come from the germline V gene. In DNA, the CDR3 is TGTGCCAGCAGTGGGGGTACGGCGGGACCATCCTACGAGCAGTACTTC. As protein: CASSGGTAGPSYEQYF.

A single count supports this clone. J is TRBJ1-1 and V is TRBV7-9, with D perhaps TRBD1 (6 bases). V was shortened by 5 bases and J by 5 bases, with 9 bases between the two germline ends. This CDR3 is 12 amino acids long. Germline values: CDR1 SEHNR, CDR2 FQNEAQ (reference sequence). The CDR3 loop reads CASSARGTEAFF. The CDR3 DNA reads as TGTGCCAGCAGCGCGAGGGGGACTGAAGCTTTCTTT.

The chain couples TRBV28 to TRBJ2-3; D ambiguous. This CDR3 is built from 11 residues. From germline, CDR1 is MDHEN and CDR2 SYDVKM. Trimming removed 3 bases at V and 11 bases at J, with 9 bases between. The CDR3 bases are TGTGCCAGCAGTTTGAAGCAGAGGCAGTATTTT. It encodes CASSLKQRQYF.

The genes are TRBV6-4 and TRBJ2-3; D not resolved. This CDR3 comprises 11 residues. The germline V gene encodes CDR1 MRHNA and CDR2 SNTAGT. The V end lost 6 bases, the J end lost 8 bases, and 9 bases lay between the germline ends. The CDR3 protein is CASSSGVTQYF. CDR3 nucleotides: TGTGCCAGCAGCAGTGGCGTTACGCAGTATTTT.

The V gene is TRBV6-4, the J gene TRBJ2-2; D is unresolved. Between the trimmed V and J ends, which lost 0 bases and 6 bases, there was a span of 8 bases. Germline lookup yields CDR1 MRHNA and CDR2 SNTAGT. The CDR3 is 14 amino acids. The DNA of the CDR3 is TGTGCCAGCAGTGACTCGATTGAAGCCGGGGAGCTGTTTTTT. Encoded protein: CASSDSIEAGELFF.

V usage is TRBV14 and J usage is TRBJ1-1; D gene ambiguous. CDR3 size: 16 residues. Looked up from germline, CDR1 is SGHDN and CDR2 is FVKESK. The ends were cut back, 4 bases at V and 1 base at J, with 16 bases in the middle. The CDR3 DNA reads as TGTGCCAGCAGCCCGATGGCCGGGGAAAGGAACACTGAAGCTTTCTTT. Amino acids: CASSPMAGERNTEAFF.